This entry lists 4 T cell receptor beta chains sequenced from one sample in a study of cytomegalovirus exposure and HLA in healthy donors. PCR was performed using 60 Vbeta and 13 Jbeta primers. The assay was immunoSEQ multiplex PCR, and TCRdb's table has in-frame clones only and misses some. The sample carries some 220,000 clones, around 78% recorded once. Material for sequencing was PBMCs. These receptor sequences come from a boy younger than 18 in good health and CMV-seronegative.

The chain joins TRBV9 to TRBJ1-3; no firm D call. CDR3 length: 14 amino acids. Germline-derived CDR1 and CDR2 are SGDLS and YYNGEE. V was clipped by 1 base and J by 1 base, with 6 bases between them. CDR3 bases: TGTGCCAGCAGCGTAACGGGTTCTGGAAACACCATATATTTT. Amino acid sequence: CASSVTGSGNTIYF.

The genes are TRBV7-9 and TRBJ1-5; TRBD1 matches 9 bases. From germline, CDR1 is SEHNR and CDR2 FQNEAQ (reference sequence). The length of the CDR3 is 16 residues. Losses at the gene ends were 3 bases for V and 1 base for J; bases not matched to a gene: 4. In nucleotides, the CDR3 is TGTGCCAGCAGCTTTACAGGGGGCTCAAGCAATCAGCCCCAGCATTTT. This sequence encodes CASSFTGGSSNQPQHF.

The chain has TRBV15 and TRBJ2-2; TRBD1 agrees at 9 bases. Looked up from germline, CDR1 is LNHNV and CDR2 is YYDKDF (reference sequence). The V gene end was trimmed by 2 bases and the J gene end by 9 bases; junction bases not matched to a gene: 10. The CDR3 loop spans 16 amino acids. CDR3 loop: CATSRKGTGTLRELFF. The CDR3 bases are TGTGCCACCAGCAGAAAGGGGACAGGGACCCTCCGGGAGCTGTTTTTT.

This chain uses TRBV28 with TRBJ1-5, with TRBD1 matching over 7 bases. Trimming at V came to 3 bases and at J to 4 bases, leaving 6 bases not matched to a gene. This CDR3 is 15 amino acids long. CDR1 and CDR2 from the germline V gene are MDHEN and SYDVKM. CDR3 coding DNA: TGTGCCAGCAGTTTCCCCAGACAGGGTAATCAGCCCCAGCATTTT. Its translation: CASSFPRQGNQPQHF.